A selection of T cell receptor beta chains follows, all from one sample in a study of human T cells and chemical hapten exposure. One entry per CDR3 protein results from TCRdb running MiXCR on the RACE reads. The table lists roughly 180,000 distinct CDR3 sequences, approximately 20% of them singletons. Sequenced material: whole blood, taken in connection with sensitization to the hapten diphenylcyclopropenone (DPC). The receptors come from a woman aged 45-65 years with alopecia areata. Some clones in this sample may be carry-over from other donors' samples. Both conserved end residues are part of each CDR3. Each record gives: D gene, clone size, J gene, V gene, CDR3 protein, CDR3 DNA. D genes are given only for firm matches. Clone size is given for some rows only: seen once, a few or many times, or a class if the clone is expanded.

d_gene: TRBD2
abundance: .
j_gene: TRBJ2-4
v_gene: TRBV7-9
CDR3aa: CASSLGGLARGNIQYF
CDR3nt: TGTGCCAGCAGCTTAGGGGGACTAGCCCGAGGGAACATTCAGTACTTC

d_gene: .
abundance: few
j_gene: TRBJ2-5
v_gene: TRBV29-1
CDR3aa: CSVGQGSQETQYF
CDR3nt: TGCAGCGTTGGGCAGGGGTCCCAAGAGACCCAGTACTTC

d_gene: .
abundance: many
j_gene: TRBJ1-4
v_gene: TRBV7-9
CDR3aa: CASGRLRELFF
CDR3nt: TGTGCCAGCGGCCGATTAAGGGAACTGTTTTTT

d_gene: .
abundance: few
j_gene: TRBJ2-3
v_gene: TRBV10-3
CDR3aa: CAITPGLDGDTQYF
CDR3nt: TGTGCCATCACCCCGGGACTCGATGGAGATACGCAGTATTTT

d_gene: .
abundance: few
j_gene: TRBJ2-2
v_gene: TRBV20-1
CDR3aa: CSARAGLNAGELFF
CDR3nt: TGCAGTGCTAGAGCGGGACTCAACGCCGGGGAGCTGTTTTTT

d_gene: .
abundance: few
j_gene: TRBJ1-1
v_gene: TRBV9
CDR3aa: CASSNGAVRGQNTEAFF
CDR3nt: TGTGCCAGCAGCAATGGGGCTGTTAGGGGACAAAACACTGAAGCTTTCTTT

d_gene: TRBD2
abundance: many
j_gene: TRBJ2-1
v_gene: TRBV11-2
CDR3aa: CASSLELATNEQFF
CDR3nt: TGTGCCAGCAGCTTAGAACTAGCGACTAATGAGCAGTTCTTC

d_gene: .
abundance: few
j_gene: TRBJ1-5
v_gene: TRBV20-1
CDR3aa: CSANLIRRGYSNQPQHF
CDR3nt: TGCAGTGCTAACCTAATTCGTCGGGGCTATAGCAATCAGCCCCAGCATTTT

d_gene: .
abundance: .
j_gene: TRBJ1-1
v_gene: TRBV5-1
CDR3aa: CASSLGQSNTEAFF
CDR3nt: TGCGCCAGCAGCTTGGGACAGTCGAACACTGAAGCTTTCTTT

d_gene: TRBD2
abundance: few
j_gene: TRBJ2-3
v_gene: TRBV24-1
CDR3aa: CATSRGLAGGGNTDTQYF
CDR3nt: TGTGCCACCAGTAGGGGACTAGCGGGAGGGGGGAACACAGATACGCAGTATTTT

d_gene: .
abundance: few
j_gene: TRBJ1-3
v_gene: TRBV5-1
CDR3aa: CASSTDLAGNTIYF
CDR3nt: TGCGCCAGCAGCACCGACTTGGCCGGAAACACCATATATTTT

d_gene: TRBD2
abundance: .
j_gene: TRBJ2-7
v_gene: TRBV10-3
CDR3aa: CAIRGTSGIGSPYEQYF
CDR3nt: TGTGCCATCAGGGGGACTAGCGGGATAGGCTCCCCCTACGAGCAGTACTTC

d_gene: .
abundance: few
j_gene: TRBJ1-1
v_gene: TRBV12-3/TRBV12-4
CDR3aa: CASSLEHTEAFF
CDR3nt: TGTGCCAGCAGTTTAGAGCACACTGAAGCTTTCTTT

d_gene: .
abundance: .
j_gene: TRBJ2-1
v_gene: TRBV6-1
CDR3aa: CASHNLYNEQFF
CDR3nt: TGTGCCAGCCACAATCTTTACAATGAGCAGTTCTTC

d_gene: .
abundance: few
j_gene: TRBJ1-2
v_gene: TRBV6-1
CDR3aa: CASSEAAGARGYTF
CDR3nt: TGTGCCAGCAGTGAAGCCGCAGGGGCGCGGGGCTACACCTTC

d_gene: .
abundance: many
j_gene: TRBJ2-3
v_gene: TRBV20-1
CDR3aa: CSVKTPGADTQYF
CDR3nt: TGCAGTGTCAAGACACCTGGAGCAGATACGCAGTATTTT

d_gene: TRBD2
abundance: .
j_gene: TRBJ2-1
v_gene: TRBV29-1
CDR3aa: CSVFIAGGSGEQFF
CDR3nt: TGCAGCGTTTTTATAGCGGGAGGGTCCGGTGAGCAGTTCTTC

d_gene: TRBD1
abundance: .
j_gene: TRBJ1-1
v_gene: TRBV27
CDR3aa: CASSALTGGKGGTEAFF
CDR3nt: TGTGCCAGCAGCGCGTTGACAGGGGGCAAAGGGGGCACTGAAGCTTTCTTT

d_gene: .
abundance: .
j_gene: TRBJ2-7
v_gene: TRBV6-5
CDR3aa: CASKTGGGREQYF
CDR3nt: TGTGCCAGCAAAACTGGCGGGGGCAGGGAGCAGTACTTC

d_gene: .
abundance: .
j_gene: TRBJ1-5
v_gene: TRBV11-2
CDR3aa: CASSLDQGGNQPQHF
CDR3nt: TGTGCCAGCAGCTTAGATCAGGGAGGCAATCAGCCCCAGCATTTT

d_gene: .
abundance: .
j_gene: TRBJ2-5
v_gene: TRBV20-1
CDR3aa: CSARGVQETQYF
CDR3nt: TGCAGTGCTAGGGGGGTTCAAGAGACCCAGTACTTC

d_gene: .
abundance: .
j_gene: TRBJ2-1
v_gene: TRBV29-1
CDR3aa: CSVAPLAHNEQFF
CDR3nt: TGCAGCGTTGCCCCGTTAGCCCACAATGAGCAGTTCTTC

d_gene: .
abundance: .
j_gene: TRBJ2-2
v_gene: TRBV9
CDR3aa: CASSTRSTWELFF
CDR3nt: TGTGCCAGCAGCACACGGAGTACCTGGGAGCTGTTTTTT

d_gene: .
abundance: .
j_gene: TRBJ2-1
v_gene: TRBV24-1
CDR3aa: CATSDEAVLGNEQFF
CDR3nt: TGTGCCACCAGTGATGAAGCGGTTCTCGGGAATGAGCAGTTCTTC